This TCR beta chain emerged from a study of patients and donors after allogeneic stem cell transplantation (dated by TCRdb to the early 2020s). This clonotype was seen more than once but under ten times. Its antigen specificity is not known. No much larger clonotype is one base removed from it; base qualities were not supplied. Including the terminal cysteine and phenylalanine, the CDR3 comprises 15 residues. The kept DNA is CDR3 alone, 45 bases in frame from the first base. The germline ends are 13 bases apart after V is trimmed by 1 base and J by 4 bases. The germline V gene yields LGHNA for CDR1 and YSLEER for CDR2. Libraries came from RT-PCR. TCRdb records NextSeq 550 as the sequencer. In TCRdb, the public reads were trimmed at Q25 with fastp and aligned with MiXCR, with productive beta chains retained. Every CDR3 protein is listed once, alongside the most common genes and DNA of its rows. Within this sample are under 35,000 distinct CDR3 sequences, with about 37% of them counted one time only. The ten largest clonotypes hold approximately 82% of the sample.

This TCR was sampled from a human donor who was either an allogeneic HSCT recipient or a stem cell or donor lymphocyte infusion donor (not recorded which). It is not recorded whose cells these are; they may come from a transplant donor. The sequencing sample was made of blood, either unsorted or a sorted T cell fraction (not recorded which). The chain couples TRBV4-3 to TRBJ2-5; the D segment cannot be called with confidence. The nucleotide sequence reads TGCGCCAGCAGCCAAGGGGCAGATCCAGGAGAGACCCAGTACTTC. This translates into CASSQGADPGETQYF.